This record concerns one T cell receptor (beta chain) sequence. This CDR3 region has 13 residues. Germline assignment: CDR1 SGHNT and CDR2 YENEEA. V lost 8 bases, J lost 5 bases, and 15 bases lay in between. The data derive from a study of T cell changes during pregnancy in multiple sclerosis. TCRdb's table, derived via immunoSEQ multiplex PCR, lists solely in-frame clones and lacks some. The sample contains 12,000 to 15,000 clones, 80% to 95% of which appear only once. The gene calls are TRBV11-3 and TRBJ1-1; D is unclear. Sequenced material: peripheral blood, taken in the second trimester of pregnancy. The receptor comes from a female donor in good health, enrolled as a control in a pregnancy study. This chain's CDR3 is CASSLLGDTEAFF. The CDR3 DNA reads as TGTGCCAGCTCCCTCCTCGGTGATACTGAAGCTTTCTTT.